These 16 T cell receptor beta chains share one sample of origin, sequenced in a study of siplizumab effects on memory and regulatory T cells. Here immunoSEQ multiplex PCR was the method, and the copy in TCRdb shows in-frame clones only, minus some. The table records about 110,000 clones, about 92% of them present only once. The sample comprised Tregs sorted from blood. The receptors come from a human donor in good health.

The genes are TRBV5-4 and TRBJ2-5, with 7 bases matching TRBD2. CDR1 SGHNT and CDR2 YYREEE come from the germline V gene (reference sequence). This CDR3 is 13 amino acids long. The V and J ends lost 4 bases and 4 bases, in that order; junction bases with no gene match: 4. The CDR3 loop reads CASSTGGRETQYF. Written as DNA, the CDR3 is TGTGCCAGCAGCACGGGGGGAAGAGAGACCCAGTACTTC.

This clone appeared a single time. V and J are TRBV5-1 and TRBJ2-7; D unresolved. Germline V lookup: CDR1 SGHRS, CDR2 YFSETQ. V was clipped by 0 bases and J by 0 bases, with 16 bases between them. The CDR3 extends over 17 amino acids. CDR3 in amino acids: CASSLGLLAVSSYEQYF. CDR3 nucleotide sequence: TGCGCCAGCAGCTTGGGCCTTCTGGCGGTTAGCTCCTACGAGCAGTACTTC.

This chain joins TRBV27 and TRBJ1-2, with D unclear. The CDR3 sequence is 14 residues long. The V gene's germline CDR1 is MNHEY and CDR2 SMNVEV (reference sequence). With 5 bases removed from V and 4 bases from J, the gap between germline ends came to 14 bases. For the CDR3, the DNA is TGTGCCAGCAGTCTCCGGGGATCGAGCTATGGCTACACCTTC. It is translated as CASSLRGSSYGYTF.

Turning to this clone: Within the sample, other DNA sequences also encode this same CDR3. The chain links TRBV12-5 to TRBJ2-7, with D possibly TRBD2 on 6 matching bases. The CDR3 runs to 15 residues. Germline lookup yields CDR1 LGHNT and CDR2 FRNRAP. V was clipped by 0 bases and J by 6 bases, with 15 bases between them. CDR3 coding DNA: TGTGCTAGTGGTTTGGTAAATTTGGAGGGCGGCGAGCAGTACTTC. It is translated as CASGLVNLEGGEQYF. Variable domain in full (rest from reference TRBV12-5 and TRBJ2-7): DARVTQTPRHKVTEMGQEVTMRCQPILGHNTVFWYRQTMMQGLELLAYFRNRAPLDDSGMPKDRFSAEMPDATLATLKIQPSEPRDSAVYFCASGLVNLEGGEQYFGPGTRLTVT.

J is TRBJ2-3 and V is TRBV5-1, with 11 nucleotides matching TRBD2. Germline V CDR1 and CDR2: SGHRS, YFSETQ. The CDR3 loop spans 15 amino acids. After removal of 4 bases from V and 5 bases from J, the junction contained 6 bases not matched to a gene. CDR3 nucleotides: TGCGCCAGCAGCCACACTAGCGGGAGACAAGATACGCAGTATTTT. Translated: CASSHTSGRQDTQYF.

J is TRBJ2-6 and V is TRBV4-1; D possibly uses TRBD1 or TRBD2 (5 bases each). Germline CDR1 is MGHRA and CDR2 is YSYEKL. Trimming took off 2 bases at V and 5 bases at J, with 10 bases between the two ends. The CDR3 sequence is 15 residues long. The CDR3 nucleotides are TGCGCCAGCAGCCAATCCCGGGGCCGGGCCAACGTCCTGACTTTC. Residues: CASSQSRGRANVLTF.

This clone was seen only a few times. The chain employs TRBV11-2 and TRBJ1-1; 7 bases agree with TRBD1. The CDR3 sequence is 16 residues long. J was trimmed by 2 bases and V by 5 bases; bases with no gene match: 11. The germline gives CDR1 SGHAT, CDR2 FQNNGV. CDR3 in DNA: TGTGCCAGCAGCCTTACACGGGACAGCAAAAACACTGAAGCTTTCTTT. As protein: CASSLTRDSKNTEAFF.

The V gene is TRBV6-5, the J gene TRBJ2-2; TRBD1 agrees at 8 bases. CDR1 is MNHEY, CDR2 SVGAGI, per germline. The CDR3 has 13 amino acids. With 6 bases clipped from V and 5 bases from J, the junction kept 2 bases outside the gene matches. This CDR3 is CASRRTGTGELFF. In DNA form, the CDR3 reads TGTGCCAGCAGGCGGACAGGGACCGGGGAGCTGTTTTTT.

V usage is TRBV5-4 and J usage is TRBJ2-3; possibly TRBD2 for D (6 bases). This CDR3 is built from 14 residues. The V end lost 3 bases, the J end lost 1 base, and 9 bases lay between the germline ends. Germline V CDR1 and CDR2: SGHNT, YYREEE (reference sequence). CDR3 residues: CASSSGDRTDTQYF. DNA of the CDR3: TGTGCCAGCAGCTCGGGGGATCGCACAGATACGCAGTATTTT.

The chain links TRBV18 to TRBJ2-7, with D perhaps TRBD1 or TRBD2 (5 bases each). Per germline, CDR1 KGHSH and CDR2 LQKENI. Trimming took off 3 bases at V and 5 bases at J, with 11 bases between the two ends. The CDR3 is 13 amino acids. The CDR3, as DNA: TGTGCCAGCTCACCTCCGGGGCCAGACGAGCAGTACTTC. This gives the protein CASSPPGPDEQYF.

The chain is built from TRBV6-1 and TRBJ1-1, with 8 bases identical to TRBD1. Germline V gene sequence: CDR1 MNHNS, CDR2 SASEGT. V was pared by 2 bases and J by 4 bases, with 12 bases of the junction left unmatched. The CDR3 consists of 17 residues. DNA for the CDR3: TGTGCCAGCAGTGAACTAGGGACAGGTAGGGGTGGCACTGAAGCTTTCTTT. It encodes CASSELGTGRGGTEAFF.

This clone was detected once. V usage is TRBV19 and J usage is TRBJ1-3; 8 nucleotides line up with TRBD1. The CDR3 runs to 14 residues. CDR1 is LNHDA, CDR2 SQIVND, per germline (reference sequence). J gave up 4 bases and V 9 bases, and 8 bases lay outside the gene matches. CDR3 amino acids: CASRRQGTGNTIYF. As DNA, the CDR3 is TGTGCCAGCAGAAGACAGGGGACAGGAAACACCATATATTTT.

The V and J genes are TRBV7-3 and TRBJ2-2; D is undetermined. Trimming stripped 5 bases from V and 6 bases from J, with 7 bases between. From germline, CDR1 is SGHTA and CDR2 FQGTGA. The CDR3 covers 12 residues. The CDR3 DNA reads as TGTGCCAGCAGCCCACCGGCCGGGGAGCTGTTTTTT. Amino acid sequence: CASSPPAGELFF.

This clone was seen a single time. The chain joins TRBV5-6 to TRBJ1-1, with TRBD1 matching over 7 bases. This CDR3 contains 16 residues. Trimming took 1 base from V and 3 from J; bases not matched to a gene: 9. CDR1 and CDR2 from the germline V gene are SGHDT and YYEEEE. CDR3 sequence (DNA): TGTGCCAGCAGCTTGTCGACAGGGATTCTAGACACTGAAGCTTTCTTT. Translating gives CASSLSTGILDTEAFF.

V gene TRBV5-4 combines with J gene TRBJ2-3; 8 bases map to TRBD2. The CDR3 has 15 residues. CDR1 and CDR2 (germline): SGHNT, YYREEE (reference sequence). Germline trimming cut 1 base from V and 3 bases from J; bases unmatched to any gene: 4. Here the CDR3 DNA reads TGTGCCAGCAGCTTGCCCCGGGGGGGGACAGATACGCAGTATTTT. Protein sequence: CASSLPRGGTDTQYF.

V is TRBV5-5 and J is TRBJ1-1; D gene uncertain. In germline, CDR1 is SGHKS, CDR2 YYEKEE (reference sequence). The CDR3 extends over 14 amino acids. Between the trimmed V and J ends, which lost 1 base and 0 bases, there was a span of 7 bases. The CDR3 sequence is CASSLLRVNTEAFF. The CDR3 DNA follows: TGTGCCAGCAGCTTGCTCAGAGTGAACACTGAAGCTTTCTTT.